This T cell receptor (beta chain) was identified during a study of blood T cell repertoires in COVID-19. Background on the study: The samples span acute and convalescent COVID-19 from the United States, Italy and Spain.

Seattle patients were enrolled while actively infected and followed longitudinally. The CDR3 covers 13 residues. Trimming pared 7 bases from V and 7 bases from J, leaving 17 bases between. Germline lookup yields CDR1 MNHNS and CDR2 SASEGT. Original handling: For nucleated cells, counts were estimated from reference gene primer amplification. This table comes from immunoSEQ multiplex PCR, and its TCRdb copy is limited to in-frame clones, with some not included. From that table come the V and J calls and clone size; the DNA was used to work out D and trimming. The sample shows 270,000 or so clones, under 90% of them seen only once.

The gene calls are TRBV6-1 and TRBJ2-7; a weak D match, TRBD2 (5 bases). The TCR was taken from a woman under 40 with COVID-19, enrolled during active disease. Material for sequencing was peripheral blood. CDR3 protein: CASTSTASGEQYF. As DNA, the CDR3 is TGTGCCAGCACATCGACGGCCTCGGGGGAGCAGTACTTC.